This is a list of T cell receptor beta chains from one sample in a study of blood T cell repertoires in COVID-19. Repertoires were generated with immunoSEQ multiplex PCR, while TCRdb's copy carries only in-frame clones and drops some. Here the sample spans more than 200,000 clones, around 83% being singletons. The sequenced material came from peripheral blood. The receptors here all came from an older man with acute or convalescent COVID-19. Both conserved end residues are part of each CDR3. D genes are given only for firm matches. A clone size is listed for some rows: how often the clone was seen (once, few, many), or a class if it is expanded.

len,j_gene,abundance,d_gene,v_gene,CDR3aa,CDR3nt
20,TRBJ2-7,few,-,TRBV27,CASSLSLQGNWGGSVYEQYF,TGTGCCAGCAGTTTATCCCTCCAGGGAAATTGGGGGGGCTCGGTCTACGAGCAGTACTTC
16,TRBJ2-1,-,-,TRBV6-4,CASSELFRRAYNEQFF,TGTGCCAGCAGTGAATTGTTCAGACGAGCGTACAATGAGCAGTTCTTC
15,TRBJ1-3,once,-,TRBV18,CASSHPGISGNTIYF,TGTGCCAGCTCACACCCAGGAATCTCTGGAAACACCATATATTTT
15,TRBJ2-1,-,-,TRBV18,CASSLGLGTNNEQFF,TGTGCCAGCTCCCTCGGACTGGGCACGAACAATGAGCAGTTCTTC
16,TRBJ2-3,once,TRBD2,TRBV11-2,CASSQTSGGVTDTQYF,TGTGCCAGCAGCCAGACTAGCGGGGGGGTTACAGATACGCAGTATTTT
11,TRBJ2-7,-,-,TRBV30,CAWSLVYEQYF,TGTGCCTGGAGTCTCGTCTACGAGCAGTACTTC
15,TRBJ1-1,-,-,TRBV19,CASSTPAGPNTEAFF,TGTGCCAGTAGTACCCCAGCAGGGCCCAACACTGAAGCTTTCTTT
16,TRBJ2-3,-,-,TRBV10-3,CAISPGLARVTDTQYF,TGTGCCATCAGCCCGGGACTCGCCAGGGTCACAGATACGCAGTATTTT
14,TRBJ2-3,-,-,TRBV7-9,CASSTSNGFDTQYF,TGTGCCAGCAGCACAAGTAATGGTTTCGATACGCAGTATTTT
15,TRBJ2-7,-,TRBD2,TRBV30,CAWSGGTSGSYEQYF,TGTGCCTGGAGCGGAGGGACTAGCGGCAGCTACGAGCAGTACTTC
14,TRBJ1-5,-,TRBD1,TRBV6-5,CASNNRGREQPQHF,TGTGCCAGCAATAACAGGGGGCGCGAACAGCCCCAGCATTTT
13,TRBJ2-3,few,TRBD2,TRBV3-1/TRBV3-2,CASSPRGLATQYF,TGTGCCAGCAGTCCCCGTGGACTAGCTACGCAGTATTTT
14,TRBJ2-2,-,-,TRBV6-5,CASTTGGIPGELFF,TGTGCCAGCACAACAGGTGGCATTCCCGGGGAGCTGTTTTTT
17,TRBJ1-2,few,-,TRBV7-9,CASSSRQVIYSGYGYTF,TGTGCCAGCAGCTCCAGACAGGTCATCTACTCGGGCTATGGCTACACCTTC
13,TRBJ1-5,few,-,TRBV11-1,CASSLGQHQPQHF,TGTGCCAGCAGCCTCGGACAGCATCAGCCCCAGCATTTT
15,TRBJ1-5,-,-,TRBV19,CASSIRGTALEPQHF,TGTGCCAGTAGTATTAGGGGGACCGCCCTGGAGCCCCAGCATTTT
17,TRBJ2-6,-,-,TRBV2,CASSRTVDSSGANVLTF,TGTGCCAGCAGTCGGACAGTCGATAGCTCTGGGGCCAACGTCCTGACTTTC
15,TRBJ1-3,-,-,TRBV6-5,CASSYLPGSGNTIYF,TGTGCCAGCAGTTACTTGCCGGGCTCTGGAAACACCATATATTTT
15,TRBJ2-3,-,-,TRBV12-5,CASGLERNRADTQYF,TGTGCTAGTGGTTTGGAACGAAACAGGGCCGATACGCAGTATTTT
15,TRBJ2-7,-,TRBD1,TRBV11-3,CASSSGTGRSYEQYF,TGTGCCAGCAGCTCAGGGACAGGGCGATCCTACGAGCAGTACTTC
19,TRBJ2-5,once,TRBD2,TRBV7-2,CASSWGWGSGSSVQETQYF,TGTGCCAGCAGCTGGGGGTGGGGTAGCGGGAGTTCAGTCCAAGAGACCCAGTACTTC